The 21 T cell receptor beta chains below come from one sample, sequenced in a study of neurological immune-mediated disorders (dated by TCRdb to between 2019 and 2020). Receptors were amplified or captured by 5' RACE. The reads were generated on an Illumina HiSeq 2500. The public reads were run again by TCRdb, first through fastp at Q25 and then through MiXCR, and only productive beta chains were kept. Entries are consolidated by CDR3 protein sequence, retaining the most common genes and DNA. The sample has about 78,000 distinct CDR3 sequences on record, roughly 4.8% of them singletons. The top ten constitute roughly 2.2% of the sample. The sample consisted of PBMCs. These receptors were obtained from a woman in her twenties or thirties with multiple sclerosis.

This clonotype was detected many times. V and J are TRBV20-1 and TRBJ1-1, with no clear D. This CDR3 spans 15 amino acids. Trimming stripped 1 base from V and 1 base from J, with 13 bases between. CDR1 is DFQATT and CDR2 is SNEGSKA in the germline V gene (reference sequence). The CDR3 is CSARAFLIRNTEAFF. The CDR3 bases are TGCAGTGCTAGAGCCTTCCTTATTCGGAACACTGAAGCTTTCTTT.

This chain uses TRBV12-3 or TRBV12-4 with TRBJ2-5, with D possibly being TRBD2 (6 bases). This CDR3 contains 15 residues. The V and J ends lost 0 bases and 5 bases respectively, with 13 bases between them. The CDR3 loop is CASSLALGGKETQYF. Written as DNA, the CDR3 is TGTGCCAGCAGTTTAGCGCTAGGAGGGAAGGAGACCCAGTACTTC.

This clonotype appeared many times. The J gene is TRBJ2-4, the V gene TRBV7-8; either TRBD1 or TRBD2 may fit D (5 bases each). The germline V gene has CDR1 SGHVS and CDR2 FQNEAQ. With 5 bases removed from V and 7 bases from J, the gap between germline ends came to 21 bases. The CDR3 has 16 amino acids. CDR3 protein: CASSHLTRDPWNIQYF. DNA of the CDR3: TGTGCCAGCAGCCACCTAACCCGGGACCCCTGGAACATTCAGTACTTC.

This clonotype was recorded at least ten times. The CDR3 end shows no conserved phenylalanine or tryptophan, and so a read error is likely. It is unclear where the CDR3 begins or ends on the DNA, so no DNA is shown, and the CDR3 is as TCRdb lists it. This rearrangement joins TRBV5-1 to TRBJ2-1; the table's D call of TRBD2 was not tested on the DNA. The germline V gene has CDR1 SGHRS and CDR2 YFSETQ. The CDR3 totals 13 residues, both ends included. The chain's CDR3 is CASSSTRLAGGRL.

About this clonotype: A much bigger clone sits one base away, suggesting this may be a read error. V and J are TRBV20-1 and TRBJ2-2, with 8 positions matching TRBD2. CDR1 is DFQATT, CDR2 SNEGSKA, per germline (reference sequence). The CDR3 length is 16 residues. The CDR3 DNA reads as TGCAGTGCTAGATACCCGGGGGGGGCCAGCACCGGGGCGCTGTTTTTT. Protein sequence: CSARYPGGASTGALFF.

This clonotype was counted between two and nine times. This could be a read error, since a much larger clone is one nucleotide away. This chain connects TRBV7-8 to TRBJ2-3; 10 bases fit TRBD2. V trimming: 2 bases; J trimming: 3 bases; junction bases outside the gene matches: 8. This CDR3 has 17 amino acids. Germline CDR1 is SGHVS and CDR2 is FQNEAQ. CDR3 in amino acids: CASSLMGDSGGTDTQYF. As DNA, the CDR3 is TGTGCCAGCAGCTTAATGGGGGATAGCGGGGGGACAGATACGCAGTATTTT.

This clonotype was counted between two and nine times. V usage is TRBV6-6 and J usage is TRBJ2-1, with a possible D match to TRBD1 (6 bases). There are 14 residues in the CDR3. The V end lost 6 bases, the J end lost 10 bases, and 19 bases lay between the germline ends. CDR1 and CDR2 from the germline V gene are MNHNY and SVGAGI (reference sequence). DNA of the CDR3: TGTGCCAGCAGATACACACAGGGTTCCGGGGAGCAGTTCTTC. Its translation is CASRYTQGSGEQFF.

The table lists this clonotype with many counts. The V and J genes are TRBV4-1 and TRBJ2-3, with D tentatively TRBD1 (5 bases). V was cut by 3 bases and J by 0 bases, with 10 bases left in between. The CDR3 covers 15 residues. The germline CDR1 and CDR2 sequences are MGHRA and YSYEKL. As DNA, the CDR3 is TGCGCCAGCAGCCACCCTACAGGTAGCACAGATACGCAGTATTTT. Translation: CASSHPTGSTDTQYF.

This clonotype was counted a few times. V and J are TRBV6-1 and TRBJ2-5; 14 bases match TRBD2. Trimming removed 1 base from V and 4 bases from J; junction bases left unmatched: 8. The CDR3 extends over 18 amino acids. Germline CDR1 and CDR2: MNHNS and SASEGT. The chain's CDR3 is CASSEVFGTSGSPETQYF. The CDR3 DNA reads TGTGCCAGCAGTGAAGTCTTCGGGACTAGCGGGAGCCCAGAGACCCAGTACTTC.

Ten or more counts support this clonotype. V usage is TRBV6-6 and J usage is TRBJ2-2, with D uncertain. Germline CDR1 MNHNY, CDR2 SVGAGI (reference sequence). V was pared by 2 bases and J by 7 bases, with 11 bases between. This CDR3 has 14 amino acids. The CDR3 spells CASSYLLFHGELFF. The CDR3 DNA reads TGTGCCAGCAGTTACCTGCTCTTTCACGGGGAGCTGTTTTTT.

This clonotype was counted between two and nine times. This chain joins TRBV12-3 or TRBV12-4 and TRBJ1-1; the D gene is possibly TRBD1 (5 bases). The V end lost 3 bases, the J end lost 2 bases, and 10 bases lay between the germline ends. The CDR3 is made up of 14 amino acids. CDR3 amino acids: CASSFQGPNTEAFF. CDR3 DNA sequence: TGTGCCAGCAGTTTTCAGGGACCTAACACTGAAGCTTTCTTT.

This clonotype was found many times. The chain's CDR3 is CASSPGTGTSVGNEQFF. Written as DNA, the CDR3 is TGCGCCAGCAGCCCCGGTACCGGGACTAGCGTTGGCAATGAGCAGTTCTTC. This sequence joins TRBV5-1 and TRBJ2-1, with TRBD2 identical over 10 bases. The germline V gene encodes CDR1 SGHRS and CDR2 YFSETQ. The length of the CDR3 is 17 residues. V shed 4 bases and J 6 bases; nucleotides not matched to a gene: 13. The entire variable domain, with the rest obtained from reference TRBV5-1 and TRBJ2-1, is as follows: KAGVTQTPRYLIKTRGQQVTLSCSPISGHRSVSWYQQTPGQGLQFLFEYFSETQRNKGNFPGRFSGRQFSNSRSEMNVSTLELGDSALYLCASSPGTGTSVGNEQFFGPGTRLTVL.

This clonotype was recorded many times. The J gene is TRBJ1-4, the V gene TRBV20-1; possibly TRBD1 for D (6 bases). Germline CDR1 reads DFQATT; CDR2 reads SNEGSKA (reference sequence). The CDR3 totals 14 residues. CDR3 sequence: CSPASGATNEKLFF. Written as DNA, the CDR3 is TGCAGCCCCGCCTCAGGGGCAACTAATGAAAAACTGTTTTTT.

There are many counts of this clonotype. The V call is TRBV5-1, the J call TRBJ1-1; D is undetermined. Germline V CDR1 and CDR2: SGHRS, YFSETQ. V shed 0 bases and J shed 3 bases, with 6 bases lying between them. This CDR3 is 13 amino acids long. DNA for the CDR3: TGCGCCAGCAGCTTGGGGCAGGACACTGAAGCTTTCTTT. Protein product: CASSLGQDTEAFF.

Many counts were recorded for this clonotype. The chain couples TRBV27 to TRBJ1-1; 7 nucleotides align to TRBD1. The CDR3 covers 13 residues. Germline assignment: CDR1 MNHEY and CDR2 SMNVEV (reference sequence). V lost 2 bases, J lost 4 bases, and 1 base stayed unmatched. CDR3 sequence (DNA): TGTGCCAGCAGTTTAAAGGGGGCCACTGAAGCTTTCTTT. The encoded protein is CASSLKGATEAFF.

This clonotype has just a few counts. An end of the junction does not agree with germline; a read error may underlie this. The chain carries TRBV20-1 and TRBJ1-6, with 7 bases lining up with TRBD1. Per the germline V gene, CDR1 is DFQATT and CDR2 is SNEGSKA (reference sequence). The CDR3 covers 17 residues. The chain's CDR3 is CSARDYRGFTHNSTLNF. In DNA form, the CDR3 reads TGCAGTGCTAGAGATTACAGGGGCTTCACCCATAATTCAACCCTCAACTTT.

This clonotype was detected many times. The chain couples TRBV10-2 to TRBJ1-4; D is undetermined. The CDR3 length is 13 residues. The ends were cut back, 11 bases at V and 0 bases at J, with 10 bases in the middle. The germline V gene has CDR1 WSHSY and CDR2 SAAADI. CDR3 bases: TGCGCCGTGTCACTCGCAACTAATGAAAAACTGTTTTTT. It encodes CAVSLATNEKLFF.

This clonotype has a count of ten or more. This chain links TRBV5-1 with TRBJ1-2, with a tentative D call TRBD1 (6 bases). Germline loops: CDR1 SGHRS, CDR2 YFSETQ. The CDR3 extends over 15 amino acids. Trimming removed 0 bases at V and 1 base at J, with 10 bases between. CDR3 coding DNA: TGCGCCAGCAGCTTGGACCTGGGACATAACTATGGCTACACCTTC. Translating it yields CASSLDLGHNYGYTF.

This clonotype was detected ten times or more. This chain links TRBV20-1 with TRBJ2-1, with 12 bases lining up with TRBD2. V lost 6 bases to trimming and J lost 3 bases; unmatched junction nucleotides: 9. The CDR3 extends over 16 amino acids. CDR1 is DFQATT and CDR2 is SNEGSKA in the germline V gene (reference sequence). The CDR3: CSAPTGLAGLYNEQFF. In nucleotides, the CDR3 is TGCAGTGCACCGACCGGACTAGCGGGGCTCTACAATGAGCAGTTCTTC.

This clonotype appeared a few times. The chain employs TRBV9 and TRBJ2-1; 14 positions agree with TRBD2. The ends lost 4 bases at V and 8 bases at J; junction bases unmatched: 14. The CDR3 consists of 18 residues. The germline V gene encodes CDR1 SGDLS and CDR2 YYNGEE. The CDR3 protein is CASSSGTSGGPLVYEQFF. DNA for the CDR3: TGTGCCAGCAGCTCCGGGACTAGCGGGGGCCCCCTAGTTTATGAGCAGTTCTTC.

This clonotype was seen ten or more times. The chain has TRBV5-1 and TRBJ1-2; TRBD1 is a possible D gene (5 bases). Trimming shortened V by 4 bases and J by 5 bases, and 21 bases separated the two germline ends. Germline CDR1 and CDR2: SGHRS and YFSETQ. The CDR3 has 16 amino acids. CDR3 in amino acids: CASSLGPTSVEYGYTF. As DNA, the CDR3 is TGCGCCAGCAGCCTGGGACCTACCTCAGTGGAGTATGGCTACACCTTC.